What follows is one T cell receptor beta chain and its context. Its antigen is undetermined. The sample originates from a study of identical twins. TCRdb analysed the 5' RACE reads with MiXCR anew, one entry per CDR3 protein. The sample shows hundreds of thousands of distinct CDR3 sequences, under 9% of them seen only once. Study-wide findings and caveats: Weaker excess sharing between twins was seen in beta out-of-frame sequences.

Trimming left V 6 bases short and J 0 bases short, with 10 bases between. Germline-derived CDR1 and CDR2 are SQVTM and ANQGSEA. The CDR3 runs to 13 residues. The sample also formed part of further work on yellow fever vaccine responses in identical twins. This second study notes: The T cell response to vaccination in identical twins was reportedly partly convergent and partly personalized.

The sequenced sample was PBMCs. The source of this sequence is a woman between 18 and 29 years old in good health. V is TRBV29-1 and J is TRBJ2-3; D may be TRBD1 (5 bases). The CDR3 sequence is CSVAKGSTDTQYF. CDR3 coding DNA: TGCAGCGTGGCTAAGGGGAGCACAGATACGCAGTATTTT.